This is a list of T cell receptor beta chains from one sample in a study of response to subunit inactivated influenza vaccine. One entry per CDR3 protein results from TCRdb running MiXCR on the RT-PCR reads. This table holds hundreds of thousands of distinct CDR3 sequences, about 15% found once. The specimen was PBMCs from blood, collected around two weeks before vaccination. Source of these receptors: a man between 50 and 59 years old who received an inactivated influenza vaccine. CDR3s include the opening cysteine and the closing phenylalanine or tryptophan. D genes are given only for firm matches. Some rows have no size entry. The others give once, few or many, or a class for an expanded clone.

j_gene	d_gene	abundance	v_gene	CDR3aa	CDR3nt
TRBJ2-5	-	-	TRBV28	CATTEILGLETQYF	TGTGCCACGACAGAAATCCTGGGTCTAGAGACCCAGTACTTC
TRBJ2-1	TRBD2	few	TRBV6-1	CASTILAVGDNEQFF	TGTGCCAGCACCATTCTAGCGGTCGGAGACAATGAGCAGTTCTTC
TRBJ2-7	-	many	TRBV5-6	CASSRNSYEQYF	TGTGCCAGCAGCCGAAATTCCTACGAGCAGTACTTC
TRBJ2-7	-	few	TRBV5-1	CASSWEGRPTYEQYF	TGCGCCAGCAGCTGGGAAGGCCGACCTACATACGAGCAGTACTTC
TRBJ2-7	-	-	TRBV14	CASSQLGITYEQYF	TGTGCCAGCAGCCAGCTGGGAATCACCTACGAGCAGTACTTC
TRBJ2-3	-	-	TRBV4-2	CASSHRQDSSTDTQYF	TGTGCCAGCAGCCACAGACAGGACAGTAGCACAGATACGCAGTATTTT
TRBJ2-3	TRBD2	-	TRBV6-2/TRBV6-3	CAVTGGPLDTQYF	TGTGCCGTAACGGGAGGGCCACTGGATACGCAGTATTTT
TRBJ2-3	-	-	TRBV20-1	CSARVATNTDTQYF	TGCAGTGCTAGAGTCGCCACGAACACAGATACGCAGTATTTT
TRBJ2-3	TRBD1	-	TRBV6-1	CASSSGTGSTDTQYF	TGTGCCAGCAGCTCCGGGACAGGAAGCACAGATACGCAGTATTTT
TRBJ2-5	-	once	TRBV20-1	CSARGILVPETQYF	TGCAGTGCTAGAGGGATTTTGGTTCCCGAGACCCAGTACTTC
TRBJ1-2	-	-	TRBV10-3	CAIDPGASMGGYTF	TGTGCCATCGATCCGGGGGCGTCGATGGGCGGCTACACCTTC
TRBJ2-7	-	few	TRBV20-1	CSASDRPYEQYF	TGCAGTGCTAGCGACAGGCCTTACGAGCAGTACTTC
TRBJ2-1	TRBD2	-	TRBV20-1	CSARGFTSGGVGNEQFF	TGCAGTGCTAGAGGTTTTACTAGCGGGGGGGTCGGGAATGAGCAGTTCTTC
TRBJ2-4	TRBD1	-	TRBV29-1	CSALDRQKNIQYF	TGCAGCGCCTTGGACAGGCAGAAAAACATTCAGTACTTC
TRBJ1-4	-	few	TRBV20-1	CSADTGLNEKLFF	TGCAGTGCTGACACCGGTTTAAATGAAAAACTGTTTTTT
TRBJ1-5	TRBD1	few	TRBV3-1	CASSLGTGASNQPQHF	TGTGCCAGCAGCCTTGGGACAGGGGCCAGCAATCAGCCCCAGCATTTT
TRBJ2-7	-	-	TRBV28	CASHGASRFSYEQYF	TGTGCCAGCCATGGGGCTAGTAGATTCTCCTACGAGCAGTACTTC
TRBJ2-3	-	-	TRBV12-3/TRBV12-4	CASSFTASDTQYF	TGTGCCAGCAGTTTTACGGCTTCCGATACGCAGTATTTT
TRBJ1-5	-	many	TRBV2	CASDYTVNQPQHF	TGTGCCAGCGACTACACCGTCAATCAGCCCCAGCATTTT
TRBJ2-3	TRBD2	few	TRBV2	CASRATRAGVTDTQYF	TGTGCCAGCAGAGCTACTAGGGCGGGGGTCACAGATACGCAGTATTTT
TRBJ2-3	-	many	TRBV27	CASSLWGSRRTDTQYF	TGTGCCAGCAGTTTATGGGGAAGCAGACGCACAGATACGCAGTATTTT
TRBJ2-7	-	many	TRBV28	CASRGPYEQYF	TGTGCCAGCAGAGGTCCCTACGAGCAGTACTTC
TRBJ1-1	TRBD1	few	TRBV5-1	CASSFGQEVPNTEAFF	TGCGCCAGCAGCTTTGGACAGGAGGTACCCAACACTGAAGCTTTCTTT
TRBJ2-7	-	many	TRBV5-5	CASSLAGSFSYEQYF	TGTGCCAGCAGCTTGGCGGGGAGCTTCTCCTACGAGCAGTACTTC
TRBJ2-7	-	once	TRBV4-2	CASSQRAKRDSSYEQYF	TGTGCCAGCAGCCAACGAGCAAAGCGGGACAGCAGCTACGAGCAGTACTTC
TRBJ1-6	-	few	TRBV5-1	CASSLGSRAQGSLHF	TGCGCCAGCAGCTTGGGGAGCAGGGCTCAGGGGTCCCTCCACTTT
TRBJ2-1	-	-	TRBV6-2/TRBV6-3	CAISPVGNEQFF	TGTGCCATCAGTCCCGTCGGGAATGAGCAGTTCTTC
TRBJ2-7	TRBD1	-	TRBV6-5	CASSYRDRRYEQYF	TGTGCCAGCAGTTACCGGGACAGGAGATACGAGCAGTACTTC
TRBJ2-1	-	few	TRBV20-1	CSASYRGSSYNEQFF	TGCAGTGCTAGCTACCGGGGGAGCTCCTACAATGAGCAGTTCTTC
TRBJ2-7	-	few	TRBV18	CASSRRDGRSYEQYF	TGTGCCAGCTCACGGCGGGACGGCCGTTCCTACGAGCAGTACTTC
TRBJ2-3	-	-	TRBV7-3	CASSQATGSSDTQYF	TGTGCCAGCAGCCAAGCAACCGGGAGTTCAGATACGCAGTATTTT
TRBJ2-2	-	many	TRBV15	CATSRAHRAVTGELFF	TGTGCCACCAGCAGAGCTCACAGGGCCGTAACCGGGGAGCTGTTTTTT
TRBJ1-5	TRBD1	few	TRBV18	CASSYGTDNRPQHF	TGTGCCAGCTCATATGGGACAGACAACCGGCCCCAGCATTTT
TRBJ2-2	-	many	TRBV29-1	CSGGRRDTGELFF	TGCAGCGGGGGGAGGAGGGACACCGGGGAGCTGTTTTTT
TRBJ1-5	-	few	TRBV6-1	CASSPGGGRHSNQPQHF	TGTGCCAGCAGCCCCGGGGGAGGGAGACATAGCAATCAGCCCCAGCATTTT
TRBJ2-7	-	-	TRBV7-6	CASSVQVAYEQYF	TGTGCCAGCAGCGTTCAGGTGGCCTACGAGCAGTACTTC
TRBJ2-7	TRBD2	many	TRBV7-8	CASSGTKQYF	TGTGCCAGCAGTGGGACTAAGCAGTACTTC
TRBJ2-5	TRBD1	few	TRBV7-2	CASSPGDRAQETQYF	TGTGCCAGCAGCCCAGGGGACAGGGCCCAAGAGACCCAGTACTTC
TRBJ2-4	TRBD2	few	TRBV28	CASSLPAGKLAKNIQYF	TGTGCCAGCAGTTTACCAGCGGGGAAACTAGCCAAAAACATTCAGTACTTC
TRBJ2-6	-	-	TRBV6-1	CASSERLPGANVLTF	TGTGCCAGCAGTGAACGATTACCTGGGGCCAACGTCCTGACTTTC
TRBJ2-3	TRBD1	few	TRBV20-1	CSATPGQGSQDTQYF	TGCAGTGCCACTCCGGGACAGGGTTCGCAAGATACGCAGTATTTT
TRBJ2-7	-	few	TRBV5-1	CASSFKERGDEQYF	TGCGCCAGCAGCTTTAAGGAAAGAGGCGACGAGCAGTACTTC
TRBJ1-6	TRBD1	few	TRBV7-9	CASTLPDRGYNSPLHF	TGTGCCAGCACCCTACCGGACAGGGGTTATAATTCACCCCTCCACTTT
TRBJ2-7	-	-	TRBV4-3	CASEGPFGEQYF	TGCGCCAGCGAGGGACCGTTCGGGGAGCAGTACTTC
TRBJ2-7	-	few	TRBV6-5	CASSTFSGTGAYEQYF	TGTGCCAGCAGTACTTTTTCCGGGACGGGGGCCTACGAGCAGTACTTC
TRBJ2-3	TRBD2	-	TRBV4-1	CASRSLTSKDTDTQYF	TGCGCCAGCAGGTCCTTGACTAGCAAGGACACAGATACGCAGTATTTT
TRBJ2-1	TRBD2	-	TRBV5-1	CASSFTAGTSGSYEQFF	TGCGCCAGCAGCTTTACCGCCGGGACTAGCGGGAGCTATGAGCAGTTCTTC
TRBJ1-1	-	many	TRBV12-3/TRBV12-4	CASGGLRRTEAFF	TGTGCCAGCGGCGGACTCCGGAGGACTGAAGCTTTCTTT